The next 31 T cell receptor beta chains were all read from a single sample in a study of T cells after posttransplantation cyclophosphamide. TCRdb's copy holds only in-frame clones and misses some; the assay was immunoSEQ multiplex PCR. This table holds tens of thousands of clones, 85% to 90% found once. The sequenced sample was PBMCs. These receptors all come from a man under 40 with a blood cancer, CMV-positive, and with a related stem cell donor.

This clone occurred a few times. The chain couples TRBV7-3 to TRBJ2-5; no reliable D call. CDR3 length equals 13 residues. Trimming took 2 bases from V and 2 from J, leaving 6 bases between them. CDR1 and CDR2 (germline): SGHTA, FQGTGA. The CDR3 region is CASSLVRQETQYF. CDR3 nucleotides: TGTGCCAGCAGCTTAGTACGGCAAGAGACCCAGTACTTC. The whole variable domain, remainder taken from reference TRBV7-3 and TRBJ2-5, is GAGVSQTPSNKVTEKGKYVELRCDPISGHTALYWYRQSLGQGPEFLIYFQGTGAADDSGLPNDRFFAVRPEGSVSTLKIQRTERGDSAVYLCASSLVRQETQYFGPGTRLLVL.

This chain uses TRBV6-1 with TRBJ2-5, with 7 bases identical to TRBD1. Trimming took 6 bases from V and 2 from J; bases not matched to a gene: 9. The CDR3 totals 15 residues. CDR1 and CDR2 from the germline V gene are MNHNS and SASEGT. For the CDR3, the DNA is TGTGCCAGCAGCCTATATCAGGGGGAGCAAGAGACCCAGTACTTC. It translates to CASSLYQGEQETQYF.

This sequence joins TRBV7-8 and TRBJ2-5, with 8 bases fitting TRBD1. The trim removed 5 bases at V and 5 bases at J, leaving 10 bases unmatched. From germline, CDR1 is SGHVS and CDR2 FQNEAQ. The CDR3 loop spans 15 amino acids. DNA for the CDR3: TGTGCCAGCAGCCGGACAGGGAGGTGGCGGGAGACCCAGTACTTC. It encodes CASSRTGRWRETQYF.

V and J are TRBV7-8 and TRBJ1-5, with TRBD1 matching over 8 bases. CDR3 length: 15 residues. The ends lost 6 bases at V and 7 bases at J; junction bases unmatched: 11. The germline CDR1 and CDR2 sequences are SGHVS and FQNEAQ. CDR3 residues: CASSHRTGWGQPQHF. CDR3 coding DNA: TGTGCCAGCAGTCACCGGACAGGGTGGGGACAGCCCCAGCATTTT. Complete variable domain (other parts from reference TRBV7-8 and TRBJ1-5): GAGVSQSPRYKVAKRGQDVALRCDPISGHVSLFWYQQALGQGPEFLTYFQNEAQLDKSGLPSDRFFAERPEGSVSTLKIQRTQQEDSAVYLCASSHRTGWGQPQHFGDGTRLSIL.

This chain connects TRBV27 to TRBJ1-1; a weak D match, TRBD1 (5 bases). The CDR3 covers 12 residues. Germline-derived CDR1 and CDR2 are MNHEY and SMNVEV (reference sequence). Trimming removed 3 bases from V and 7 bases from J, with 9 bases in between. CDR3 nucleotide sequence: TGTGCCAGCAGTTTTCAGGGCGGTGAAGCTTTCTTT. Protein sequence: CASSFQGGEAFF.

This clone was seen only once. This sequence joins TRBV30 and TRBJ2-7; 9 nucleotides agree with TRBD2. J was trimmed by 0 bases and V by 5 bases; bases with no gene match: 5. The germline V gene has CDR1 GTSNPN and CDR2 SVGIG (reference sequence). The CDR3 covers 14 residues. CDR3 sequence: CAWGRLADSYEQYF. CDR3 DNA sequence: TGTGCCTGGGGAAGACTAGCGGACTCCTACGAGCAGTACTTC.

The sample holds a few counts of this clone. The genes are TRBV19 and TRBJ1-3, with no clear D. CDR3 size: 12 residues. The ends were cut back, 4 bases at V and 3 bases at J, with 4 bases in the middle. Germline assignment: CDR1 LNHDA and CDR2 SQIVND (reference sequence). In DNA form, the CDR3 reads TGTGCCAGTAGTAGGCTTGGAAACACCATATATTTT. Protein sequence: CASSRLGNTIYF.

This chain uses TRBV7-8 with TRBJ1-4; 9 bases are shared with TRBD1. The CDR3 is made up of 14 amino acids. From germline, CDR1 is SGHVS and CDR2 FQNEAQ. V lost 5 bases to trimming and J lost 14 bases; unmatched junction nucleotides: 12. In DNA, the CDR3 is TGTGCCAGCAGCCGAGGCCGGGACAGGGCTAACCTGTTTTTT. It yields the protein CASSRGRDRANLFF.

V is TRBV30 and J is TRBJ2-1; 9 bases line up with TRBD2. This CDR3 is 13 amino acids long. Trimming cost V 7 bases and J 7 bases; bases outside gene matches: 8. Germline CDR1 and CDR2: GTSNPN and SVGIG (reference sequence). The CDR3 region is CASPLAGLNEQFF. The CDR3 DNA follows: TGTGCCTCGCCACTAGCGGGCCTTAATGAGCAGTTCTTC.

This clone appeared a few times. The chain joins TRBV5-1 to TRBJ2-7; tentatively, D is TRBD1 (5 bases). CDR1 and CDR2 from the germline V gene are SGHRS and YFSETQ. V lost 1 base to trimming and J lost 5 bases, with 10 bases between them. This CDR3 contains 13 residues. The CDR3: CASSLSRAHEQYF. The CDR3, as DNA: TGCGCCAGCAGCTTGTCCAGGGCCCACGAGCAGTACTTC.

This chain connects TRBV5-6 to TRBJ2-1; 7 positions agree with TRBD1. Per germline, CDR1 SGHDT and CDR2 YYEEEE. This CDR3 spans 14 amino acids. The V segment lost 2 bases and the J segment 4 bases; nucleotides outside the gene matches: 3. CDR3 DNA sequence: TGTGCCAGCAGCTTTTCGACAGGGTACAATGAGCAGTTCTTC. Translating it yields CASSFSTGYNEQFF.

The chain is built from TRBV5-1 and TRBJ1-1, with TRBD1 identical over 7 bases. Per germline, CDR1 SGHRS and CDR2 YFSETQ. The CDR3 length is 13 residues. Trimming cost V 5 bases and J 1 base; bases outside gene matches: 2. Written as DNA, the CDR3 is TGCGCCAGCAGTGGACAGGAGAACACTGAAGCTTTCTTT. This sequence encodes CASSGQENTEAFF.

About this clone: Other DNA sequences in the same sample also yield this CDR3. For the CDR3, the DNA is TGCAGCGTTACTCGGGAGGGCCCCTACGAGCAGTACTTC. Residues: CSVTREGPYEQYF. The gene calls are TRBV29-1 and TRBJ2-7; 8 nucleotides agree with TRBD2. Germline loops: CDR1 SQVTM, CDR2 ANQGSEA. This CDR3 has 13 residues. With V trimmed by 5 bases and J by 2 bases, 5 bases remained unmatched.

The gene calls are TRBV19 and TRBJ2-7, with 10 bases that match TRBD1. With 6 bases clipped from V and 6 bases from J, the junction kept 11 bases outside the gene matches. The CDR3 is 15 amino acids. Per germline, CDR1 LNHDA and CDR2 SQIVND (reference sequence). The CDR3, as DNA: TGTGCCAGTAGGCCAAGGGACAGGGGTATGTCCGAGCAGTACTTC. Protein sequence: CASRPRDRGMSEQYF.

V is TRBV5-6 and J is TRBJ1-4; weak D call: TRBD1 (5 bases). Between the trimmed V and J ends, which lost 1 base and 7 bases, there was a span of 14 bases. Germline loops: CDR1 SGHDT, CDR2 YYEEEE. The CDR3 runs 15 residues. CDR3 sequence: CASSLRAAGGEKLFF. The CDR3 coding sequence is TGTGCCAGCAGCTTGAGGGCCGCGGGGGGTGAAAAACTGTTTTTT.

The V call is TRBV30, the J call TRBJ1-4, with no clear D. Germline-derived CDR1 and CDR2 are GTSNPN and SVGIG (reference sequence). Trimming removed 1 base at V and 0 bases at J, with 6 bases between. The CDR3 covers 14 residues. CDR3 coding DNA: TGTGCCTGGAGTGCATCATCAACTAATGAAAAACTGTTTTTT. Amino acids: CAWSASSTNEKLFF.

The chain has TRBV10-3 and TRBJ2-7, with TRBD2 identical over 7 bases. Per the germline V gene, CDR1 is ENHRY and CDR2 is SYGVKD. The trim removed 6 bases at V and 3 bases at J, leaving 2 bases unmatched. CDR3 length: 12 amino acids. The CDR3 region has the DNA TGTGCCATCAGAGGACTAGGCTACGAGCAGTACTTC. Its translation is CAIRGLGYEQYF.

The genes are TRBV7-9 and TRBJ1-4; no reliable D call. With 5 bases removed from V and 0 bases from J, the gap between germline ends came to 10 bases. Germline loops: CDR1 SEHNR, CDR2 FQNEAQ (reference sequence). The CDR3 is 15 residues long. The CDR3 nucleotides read TGTGCCAGCAGCCGAGGTGTAGCAACTAATGAAAAACTGTTTTTT. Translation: CASSRGVATNEKLFF.

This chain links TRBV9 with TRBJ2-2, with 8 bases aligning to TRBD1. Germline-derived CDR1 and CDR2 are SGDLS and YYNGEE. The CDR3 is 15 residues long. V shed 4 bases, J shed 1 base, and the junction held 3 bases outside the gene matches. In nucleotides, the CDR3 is TGTGCCAGCAGCCTCGGGACAGGGAACACCGGGGAGCTGTTTTTT. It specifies CASSLGTGNTGELFF.

CDR3 sequence: CASSLIPLQGSSYNEQFF. The CDR3 DNA is TGTGCCAGCAGCTTGATCCCACTACAGGGGAGCTCCTACAATGAGCAGTTCTTC. V usage is TRBV7-6 and J usage is TRBJ2-1, with 7 positions matching TRBD1. The junction had 11 bases not matched to a gene; V was cut back by 3 bases and J by 0 bases. The CDR3 length is 18 residues. Germline V CDR1 and CDR2: SGHVS, FNYEAQ.

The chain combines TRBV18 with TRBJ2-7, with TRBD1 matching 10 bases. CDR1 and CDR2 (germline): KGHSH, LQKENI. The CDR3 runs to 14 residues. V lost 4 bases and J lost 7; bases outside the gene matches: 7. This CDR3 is CASSLGQGPEEQYF. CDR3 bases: TGTGCCAGCTCACTGGGACAGGGGCCTGAGGAGCAGTACTTC.

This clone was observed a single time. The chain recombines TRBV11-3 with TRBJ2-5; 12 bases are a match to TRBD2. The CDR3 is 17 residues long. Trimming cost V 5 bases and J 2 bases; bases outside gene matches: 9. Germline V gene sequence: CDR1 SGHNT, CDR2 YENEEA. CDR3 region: CASSRTSGIMAQETQYF. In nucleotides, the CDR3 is TGTGCCAGCAGCCGGACTAGCGGGATAATGGCACAAGAGACCCAGTACTTC.

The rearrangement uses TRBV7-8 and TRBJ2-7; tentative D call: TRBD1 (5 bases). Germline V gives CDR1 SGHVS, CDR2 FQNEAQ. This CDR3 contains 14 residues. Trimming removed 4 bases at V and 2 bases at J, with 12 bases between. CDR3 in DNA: TGTGCCAGCAGCTGGCTGACAGACCCCTACGAGCAGTACTTC. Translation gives CASSWLTDPYEQYF.

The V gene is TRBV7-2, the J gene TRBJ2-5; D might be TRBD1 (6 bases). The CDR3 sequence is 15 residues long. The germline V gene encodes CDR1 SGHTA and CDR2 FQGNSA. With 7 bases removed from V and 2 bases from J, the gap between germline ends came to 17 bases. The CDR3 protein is CASTQGRTGQETQYF. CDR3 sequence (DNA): TGTGCCAGCACCCAGGGGCGCACAGGGCAAGAGACCCAGTACTTC.

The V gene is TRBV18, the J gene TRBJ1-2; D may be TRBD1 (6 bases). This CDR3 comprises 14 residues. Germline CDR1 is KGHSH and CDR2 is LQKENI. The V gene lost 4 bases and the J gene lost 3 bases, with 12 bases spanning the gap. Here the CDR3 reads CASSLKTGDYGYTF. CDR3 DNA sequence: TGTGCCAGCTCACTAAAGACAGGCGACTATGGCTACACCTTC.

The CDR3 DNA reads TGTGCCAGTAGGACCGGCGGGGTCACTGAAGCTTTCTTT. Translation gives CASRTGGVTEAFF. V gene TRBV19 combines with J gene TRBJ1-1; D unclear. CDR1 and CDR2 from the germline V gene are LNHDA and SQIVND (reference sequence). Trimming shortened V by 6 bases and J by 4 bases, and 12 bases separated the two germline ends. This CDR3 is built from 13 residues.

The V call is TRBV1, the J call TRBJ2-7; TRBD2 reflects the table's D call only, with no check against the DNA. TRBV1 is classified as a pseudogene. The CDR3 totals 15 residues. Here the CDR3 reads CTSSPIAGCSYEQYF. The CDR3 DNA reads TGCACCAGCAGCCCAATAGCGGGCTGCTCTTACGAGCAGTACTTC.

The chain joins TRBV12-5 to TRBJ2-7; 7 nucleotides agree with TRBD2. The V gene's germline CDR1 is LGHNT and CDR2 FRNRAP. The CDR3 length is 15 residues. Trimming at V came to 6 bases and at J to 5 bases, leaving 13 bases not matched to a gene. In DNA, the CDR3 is TGTGCTAGTGGGCCCCGGGACGGGAGGACCCACGAGCAGTACTTC. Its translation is CASGPRDGRTHEQYF.

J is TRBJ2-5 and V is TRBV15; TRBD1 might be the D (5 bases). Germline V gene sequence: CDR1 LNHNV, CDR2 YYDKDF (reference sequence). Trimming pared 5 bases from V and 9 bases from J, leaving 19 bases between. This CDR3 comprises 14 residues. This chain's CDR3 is CATSRDLGVKAQYF. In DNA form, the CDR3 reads TGTGCCACCAGCCGCGACTTAGGGGTTAAGGCCCAGTACTTC. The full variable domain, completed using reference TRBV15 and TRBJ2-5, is DAMVIQNPRYQVTQFGKPVTLSCSQTLNHNVMYWYQQKSSQAPKLLFHYYDKDFNNEADTPDNFQSRRPNTSFCFLDIRSPGLGDTAMYLCATSRDLGVKAQYFGPGTRLLVL.

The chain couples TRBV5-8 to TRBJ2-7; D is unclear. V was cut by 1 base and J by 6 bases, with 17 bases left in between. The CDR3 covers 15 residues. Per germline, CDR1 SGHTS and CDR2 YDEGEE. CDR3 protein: CASSLIGYGYREQYF. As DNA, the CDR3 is TGTGCCAGCAGCTTGATCGGGTATGGGTACCGCGAGCAGTACTTC.

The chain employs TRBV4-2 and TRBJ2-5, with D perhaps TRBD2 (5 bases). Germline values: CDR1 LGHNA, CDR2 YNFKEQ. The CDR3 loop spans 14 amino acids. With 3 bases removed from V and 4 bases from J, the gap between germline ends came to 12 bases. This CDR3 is CASSHNGKGETQYF. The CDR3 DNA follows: TGTGCCAGCAGCCATAACGGGAAAGGAGAGACCCAGTACTTC.